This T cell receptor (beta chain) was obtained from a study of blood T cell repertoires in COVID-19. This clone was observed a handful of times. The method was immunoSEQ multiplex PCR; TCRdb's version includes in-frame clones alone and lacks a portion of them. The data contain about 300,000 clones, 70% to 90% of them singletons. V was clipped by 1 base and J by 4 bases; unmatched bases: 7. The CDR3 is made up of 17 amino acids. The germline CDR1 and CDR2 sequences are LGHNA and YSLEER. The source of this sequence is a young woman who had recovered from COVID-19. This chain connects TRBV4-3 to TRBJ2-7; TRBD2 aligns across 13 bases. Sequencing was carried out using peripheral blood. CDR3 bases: TGCGCCAGCAGCCAAGGACTAGCGGGGGGCCATAAGTACGAGCAGTACTTC. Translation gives CASSQGLAGGHKYEQYF.